The rows below give T cell receptor beta chains drawn from one sample of a study of blood T cells in healthy people across ages. In TCRdb, the 5' RACE reads were re-called with MiXCR into one record per CDR3 protein. This sample has around 800,000 distinct CDR3 sequences, with roughly 24% found just once. These records were also assigned to another study, of T cells of mothers and their children.

Sample: blood. The receptors shown here come from a boy between 5 and 17 years old in good health. The CDR3 runs from the conserved cysteine through the conserved F or W. A D gene is named only where the DNA matches it firmly. Clone size, where shown, is once, few, many, or a class for clones that have expanded.

TRBD2 TRBJ2-5 few TRBV3-1 TGTGCCAGCAGCCCGGTATGGGGAGCGGGGGGTGTGGAGACCCAGTACTTC CASSPVWGAGGVETQYF
TRBD1 TRBJ1-4 NA TRBV27 TGTGCCAGCAGTGACAGGGAGGATGAAAAACTGTTTTTT CASSDREDEKLFF
NA TRBJ1-1 NA TRBV9 TGTGCCAGCAGCCCTTGGGGGGGGCGGAACACTGAAGCTTTCTTT CASSPWGGRNTEAFF
TRBD2 TRBJ2-1 few TRBV11-3 TGTGCCAGCAGCTTAGAAGGGAGCGGGGGCAAGGAGCAGTTCTTC CASSLEGSGGKEQFF
TRBD1 TRBJ2-5 NA TRBV7-8 TGTGCCAGCAGCTTTGCACAGGGGATGAAAGAGACCCAGTACTTC CASSFAQGMKETQYF
TRBD1 TRBJ2-5 NA TRBV28 TGTGCCAGCTCTTCCCTAGGGCAGGGGGACCAAGAGACCCAGTACTTC CASSSLGQGDQETQYF
NA TRBJ2-7 NA TRBV6-1 TGTGCCAGCACCCAGGCCTCCACCTACGAGCAGTACTTC CASTQASTYEQYF
NA TRBJ2-7 NA TRBV9 TGTGCCAGCAGCCCCTCGAAAGGCGTCGGGGAGCAGTACTTC CASSPSKGVGEQYF
NA TRBJ1-6 NA TRBV6-2/TRBV6-3 TGTGCCAGCAGTTACCAGGCCTATAATTCACCCCTCCACTTT CASSYQAYNSPLHF
NA TRBJ2-1 few TRBV7-3 TGTGCCAGCAGCTTAACGGCACACGGACAATGGAATGAGCAGTTCTTC CASSLTAHGQWNEQFF
NA TRBJ1-4 few TRBV7-9 TGTGCCAGCAGTTTGACGTCTCGTAATGAAAAACTGTTTTTT CASSLTSRNEKLFF
NA TRBJ2-5 few TRBV28 TGTGCCAGCAGAGGGAGGTGGGAAGAGACCCAGTACTTC CASRGRWEETQYF
NA TRBJ2-3 once TRBV4-2 TGTGCCAGCAGCCAAGATTTTTCCCCGGAGACGCAGTATTTT CASSQDFSPETQYF
NA TRBJ2-5 NA TRBV7-2 TGTGCCAGCAGCTTAGAGGGTCGGGTGACCCAGTACTTC CASSLEGRVTQYF
NA TRBJ1-1 few TRBV12-5 TGTGCTAGTGCAGCGAACAGCAACACTGAAGCTTTCTTT CASAANSNTEAFF
NA TRBJ2-7 NA TRBV5-1 TGCGCCAGCAGCTTGGCCGTTGCGAGCTCCTACGAGCAGTACTTC CASSLAVASSYEQYF
NA TRBJ2-6 NA TRBV7-2 TGTGCCAGCAGCTTAGCCCGCGTTGGGGGGTGGAGCTCTGGGGCCAACGTCCTGACTTTC CASSLARVGGWSSGANVLTF
NA TRBJ2-3 NA TRBV12-3/TRBV12-4 TGTGCCATCCTCGTGTTTGATACGCAGTATTTT CAILVFDTQYF
TRBD2 TRBJ2-3 NA TRBV7-2 TGTGCCAGCAGCATGGTGAGCGGGATAGCAGATACGCAGTATTTT CASSMVSGIADTQYF
TRBD2 TRBJ2-1 few TRBV12-3/TRBV12-4 TGTGCCAGCAGCTACCTTAGCGGGGGGCCCCACAATGAGCAGTTCTTC CASSYLSGGPHNEQFF
TRBD1 TRBJ2-7 NA TRBV5-5 TGTGCCAGCAGCTGGGACAGGGGTGAGGGCTACGAGCAGTACTTC CASSWDRGEGYEQYF
TRBD2 TRBJ2-3 NA TRBV3-1 TGTGCCAGCAGCCAGAGCCTGAGGCGGGGGGGCACAGATACGCAGTATTTT CASSQSLRRGGTDTQYF
NA TRBJ1-4 NA TRBV2 TGTGCCAGCAGTGAGGGGCTCCATAATGAAAAACTGTTTTTT CASSEGLHNEKLFF
TRBD2 TRBJ2-1 NA TRBV10-2 TGCGCCAGCATGGTTAGCGGGGGATCACGGGAGCAGTTCTTC CASMVSGGSREQFF
NA TRBJ2-6 NA TRBV14 TGTGCCAGCAGCCAAGCCTGGGGTACTGGGGCCAACGTCCTGACTTTC CASSQAWGTGANVLTF
NA TRBJ1-4 NA TRBV29-1 TGCAGCGTTACGAGTTCCCCAAATGAAAAACTGTTTTTT CSVTSSPNEKLFF
NA TRBJ2-7 NA TRBV12-3/TRBV12-4 TGTGCCAGCAGTTTGGGCGCGCCGGGACTCCAATTGGGCGACGAGCAGTACTTC CASSLGAPGLQLGDEQYF
TRBD2 TRBJ2-1 few TRBV5-1 TGCGCCAGCAGCTTGTCCCCTCTCCGACTAGCGGGGGCCTACAATGAGCAGTTCTTC CASSLSPLRLAGAYNEQFF
TRBD1 TRBJ1-1 NA TRBV5-1 TGCGCCAGCAGCCCGGCCTATACAGGGGCGAACACTGAAGCTTTCTTT CASSPAYTGANTEAFF
TRBD2 TRBJ2-7 few TRBV5-1 TGCGCCAGCAGCTTGGAGGCGGGGGGCTTCTACGAGCAGTACTTC CASSLEAGGFYEQYF
NA TRBJ2-5 NA TRBV4-1 TGCGCCAGCAGCCACGAGAGGGGGGGAGAGACCCAGTACTTC CASSHERGGETQYF
NA TRBJ1-5 few TRBV14 TGTGCCAGCAACAAACCGGGACACAAGGGTTATAGCAATCAGCCCCAGCATTTT CASNKPGHKGYSNQPQHF
TRBD2 TRBJ2-1 few TRBV7-3 TGTGCCAGCAGCAACCCCCAAAAGGGCGGGGGTCCCTACAATGAGCAGTTCTTC CASSNPQKGGGPYNEQFF
NA TRBJ2-7 many TRBV2 TGTGCCAGCAGTGTGTCAACAGGGCCAGCCTACGAGCAGTACTTC CASSVSTGPAYEQYF
NA TRBJ1-1 NA TRBV4-1 TGCGCCAGCAGCCAAGATCTTGGGGGGAGGAGCACTGAAGCTTTCTTT CASSQDLGGRSTEAFF
NA TRBJ2-5 few TRBV20-1 TGCAGTGCTGGACAGAGGTACCAAGAGACCCAGTACTTC CSAGQRYQETQYF
NA TRBJ2-7 few TRBV10-2 TGCGCCAGCAGTGAGTCGGACAGCACATACGTAGTGGGGTACGAGCAGTACTTC CASSESDSTYVVGYEQYF
TRBD1 TRBJ1-1 NA TRBV11-2 TGTGCCAGCAACCCGACAGGGAACACTGAGGCTTTCTTT CASNPTGNTEAFF
NA TRBJ2-6 NA TRBV12-3/TRBV12-4 TGTGCCAGCAGTTTGAGGACCTCTGGGGCCAACGTCCTGACTTTC CASSLRTSGANVLTF
NA TRBJ2-3 few TRBV14 TGTGCCAGCAGCCAGGCCAACACAGATACGCATTATTTT CASSQANTDTHYF
NA TRBJ2-5 few TRBV9 TGTGCCAGCAGCGCCCCCAATAGCCAAGAGACCCAGTACTTC CASSAPNSQETQYF
NA TRBJ2-3 NA TRBV5-1 TGCGCCAGCAGCTTGGACGTCAGGGGTCCAGATACGCAGTATTTT CASSLDVRGPDTQYF
TRBD2 TRBJ2-3 many TRBV4-1 TGCGCCAGCAGAAAGTCGGCGGGGGGAATCACAGATACGCAGTATTTT CASRKSAGGITDTQYF
TRBD1 TRBJ2-5 NA TRBV13 TGTGCCAGCAGCTCTTCCCCGGGACAGACACAAGAGACCCAGTACTTC CASSSSPGQTQETQYF
NA TRBJ2-4 NA TRBV11-2 TGTGCCAGCAGCGCACAGGAGGGGACCAAAAACATTCAGTACTTC CASSAQEGTKNIQYF
NA TRBJ2-1 NA TRBV20-1 TGCAGTGCCCCCCCGGCAGGGGATTACAATGAGCAGTTCTTC CSAPPAGDYNEQFF
TRBD1 TRBJ2-7 NA TRBV12-5 TGTGCTAGTGGTACACCGGACAGGAGCTCCTACGAGCAGTACTTC CASGTPDRSSYEQYF
NA TRBJ1-2 few TRBV7-3 TGTGCCAGCACTCGGTGGCCGCCTCATAATGGCTACACCTTC CASTRWPPHNGYTF
NA TRBJ2-7 once TRBV29-1 TGCAGCGCTGGGGACGGACATTCCGAGCAGTACTTC CSAGDGHSEQYF
NA TRBJ2-5 NA TRBV6-1 TGTGCCAGCAGGGGGGCGGTCCAGACCCAGTACTTC CASRGAVQTQYF
NA TRBJ2-1 few TRBV29-1 TGCAGCGTTGGAGCAGGGATCTACAATGAGCAGTTCTTC CSVGAGIYNEQFF
NA TRBJ2-3 few TRBV12-3/TRBV12-4 TGTGCCAGCAGTTTTACCACAGATACGCAGTATTTT CASSFTTDTQYF